The rows below give T cell receptor beta chains drawn from one sample of a study of memory CD4+ T cells and cytomegalovirus serostatus. Only in-frame clones appear in the TCRdb table, and some are missing; sequencing was by immunoSEQ multiplex PCR. The sample lists tens of thousands of clones, 76% occurring once. The sample comprised memory CD4+ T cells from blood. Receptors originate from an adult in good health and CMV-seronegative. CDR3s include the opening cysteine and the closing phenylalanine or tryptophan. The D gene is left open where the match is weak. Clone sizes are given selectively: once, few, many, or a class where the clone is expanded.

D	V	J	size	CDR3	DNA
-	TRBV4-3	TRBJ2-1	few	CASSQADNEQFF	TGCGCCAGCAGCCAAGCGGACAATGAGCAGTTCTTC
TRBD2	TRBV11-2	TRBJ2-1	-	CASSISSGSEQFF	TGTGCCAGCAGCATATCTAGCGGATCCGAGCAGTTCTTC
-	TRBV13	TRBJ2-2	-	CASSLYGENTGELFF	TGTGCCAGCAGCTTATATGGGGAGAACACCGGGGAGCTGTTTTTT
-	TRBV11-2	TRBJ1-3	-	CASSLSHHSGNTIYF	TGTGCCAGCAGCTTATCGCACCACTCTGGAAACACCATATATTTT
-	TRBV5-1	TRBJ2-1	-	CASSPDYNEQFF	TGCGCCAGCAGCCCGGACTACAATGAGCAGTTCTTC
-	TRBV7-2	TRBJ2-5	few	CASSWWAGRGETQYF	TGTGCCAGCAGTTGGTGGGCCGGCCGGGGGGAGACCCAGTACTTC
-	TRBV28	TRBJ2-5	-	CASSSGEMPTQYF	TGTGCCAGCAGTTCCGGTGAGATGCCGACCCAGTACTTC
-	TRBV9	TRBJ2-2	-	CASSVAPNTGELFF	TGTGCCAGCTCAGTTGCACCGAACACCGGGGAGCTGTTTTTT
-	TRBV7-8	TRBJ1-5	medium-sized	CASTMLTGFNQPQHF	TGTGCCAGCACCATGTTGACAGGCTTCAATCAGCCCCAGCATTTT
TRBD1	TRBV2	TRBJ1-2	-	CASSEAGDRGGYTF	TGTGCCAGCAGTGAAGCGGGAGACAGGGGTGGCTACACCTTC
-	TRBV19	TRBJ2-3	-	CASSIRGGGRTDTQYF	TGTGCCAGTAGTATTCGGGGAGGTGGGAGGACAGATACGCAGTATTTT
TRBD2	TRBV7-6	TRBJ2-1	-	CASSLAGDRYNEQFF	TGTGCCAGCAGTTTAGCGGGAGACCGCTACAATGAGCAGTTCTTC
-	TRBV19	TRBJ1-5	-	CASSSGGLNQPQHF	TGTGCCAGTAGTTCGGGGGGGCTCAATCAGCCCCAGCATTTT
TRBD1	TRBV28	TRBJ2-7	-	CATRDRDEQYF	TGTGCCACCCGGGACAGGGACGAGCAGTACTTC
-	TRBV27	TRBJ1-1	few	CASSSIANTEAFF	TGTGCCAGCAGTTCGATCGCGAACACTGAAGCTTTCTTT
TRBD1	TRBV19	TRBJ2-3	medium-sized	CASSVTGADTQYF	TGTGCCAGTAGTGTCACAGGGGCAGATACGCAGTATTTT